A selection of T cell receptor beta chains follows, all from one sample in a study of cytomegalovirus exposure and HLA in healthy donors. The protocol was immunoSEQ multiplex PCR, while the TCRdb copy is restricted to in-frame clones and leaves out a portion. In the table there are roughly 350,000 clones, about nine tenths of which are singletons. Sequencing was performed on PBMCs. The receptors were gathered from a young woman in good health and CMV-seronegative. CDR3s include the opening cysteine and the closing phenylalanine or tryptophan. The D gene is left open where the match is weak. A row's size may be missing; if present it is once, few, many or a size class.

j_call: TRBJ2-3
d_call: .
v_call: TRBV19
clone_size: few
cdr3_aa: CASRGPRVGTDTQYF
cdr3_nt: TGTGCCAGTAGGGGCCCCAGGGTCGGCACAGATACGCAGTATTTT

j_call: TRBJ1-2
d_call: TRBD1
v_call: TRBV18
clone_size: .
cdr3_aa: CASSPGTASPGYGYTF
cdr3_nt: TGTGCCAGCTCACCTGGGACAGCGAGTCCAGGCTATGGCTACACCTTC

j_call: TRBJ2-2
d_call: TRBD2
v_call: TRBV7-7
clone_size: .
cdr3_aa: CASSLSPTSLNTGELFF
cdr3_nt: TGTGCCAGCAGCTTATCCCCGACTAGCCTGAACACCGGGGAGCTGTTTTTT

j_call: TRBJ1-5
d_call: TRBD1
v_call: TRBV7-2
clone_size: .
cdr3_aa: CASSPGGTADQPQHF
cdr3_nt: TGTGCCAGCAGCCCCGGAGGGACAGCTGATCAGCCCCAGCATTTT

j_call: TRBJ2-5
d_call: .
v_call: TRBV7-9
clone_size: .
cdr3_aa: CASSLGFGERETQYF
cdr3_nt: TGTGCCAGCAGCTTAGGTTTCGGGGAGAGGGAGACCCAGTACTTC

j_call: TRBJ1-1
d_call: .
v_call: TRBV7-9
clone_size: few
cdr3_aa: CASSLWLGGGYVDTEAFF
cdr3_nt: TGTGCCAGCAGCTTATGGCTGGGCGGGGGATATGTGGACACTGAAGCTTTCTTT

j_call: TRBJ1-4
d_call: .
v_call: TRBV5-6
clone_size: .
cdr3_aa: CASSSLQEFFNEKLFF
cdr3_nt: TGTGCCAGCAGCTCGCTACAGGAGTTTTTTAATGAAAAACTGTTTTTT

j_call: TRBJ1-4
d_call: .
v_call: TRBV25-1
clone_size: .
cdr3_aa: CASNYGQTNEKLFF
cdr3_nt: TGTGCCAGCAACTATGGACAGACTAATGAAAAACTGTTTTTT

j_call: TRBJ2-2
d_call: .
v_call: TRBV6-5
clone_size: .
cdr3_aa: CASSYRTGITGELFF
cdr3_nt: TGTGCCAGCAGTTACCGAACAGGGATCACCGGGGAGCTGTTTTTT

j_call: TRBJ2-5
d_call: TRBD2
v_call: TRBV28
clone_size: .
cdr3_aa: CASSRLAGGRETQYF
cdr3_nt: TGTGCCAGCAGTCGACTAGCGGGAGGTAGGGAGACCCAGTACTTC

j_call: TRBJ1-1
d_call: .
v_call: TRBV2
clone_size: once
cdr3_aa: CASVFEAGIDTEAFF
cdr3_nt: TGTGCCAGCGTATTCGAGGCAGGGATTGACACTGAAGCTTTCTTT

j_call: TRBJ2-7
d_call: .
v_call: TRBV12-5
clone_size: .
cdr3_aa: CASGLSREEQYF
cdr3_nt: TGTGCTAGTGGTTTGTCAAGGGAGGAGCAGTACTTC

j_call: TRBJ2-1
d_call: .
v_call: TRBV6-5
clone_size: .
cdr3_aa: CASSYSPQQYEQFF
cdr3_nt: TGTGCCAGCAGTTACTCGCCGCAACAGTATGAGCAGTTCTTC

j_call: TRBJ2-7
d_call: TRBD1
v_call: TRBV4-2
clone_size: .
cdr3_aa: CASSQGQGQYF
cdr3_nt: TGTGCCAGCAGCCAAGGACAGGGGCAGTACTTC

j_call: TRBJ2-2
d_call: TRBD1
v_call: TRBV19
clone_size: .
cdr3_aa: CASTRDRGTGELFF
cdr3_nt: TGTGCCAGTACCAGGGACAGGGGCACCGGGGAGCTGTTTTTT

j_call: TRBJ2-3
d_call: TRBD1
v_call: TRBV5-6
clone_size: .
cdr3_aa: CASSLARDSRTDTQYF
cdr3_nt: TGTGCCAGCAGCTTGGCCCGGGACAGCCGCACAGATACGCAGTATTTT

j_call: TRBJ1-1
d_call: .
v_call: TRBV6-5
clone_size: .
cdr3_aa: CASSYRGANTEAFF
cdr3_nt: TGTGCCAGCAGTTACAGGGGCGCGAACACTGAAGCTTTCTTT